These 18 T cell receptor beta chains were all obtained from the same sample, sequenced in a study of blood T cell repertoires in COVID-19. Profiling relied on immunoSEQ multiplex PCR, and the TCRdb table lists in-frame clones only, not all of them. The table lists tens of thousands of clones, roughly 80% of them singletons. The sequenced sample consisted of peripheral blood. Receptors originate from a human donor with acute or convalescent COVID-19. The donor label of this sample is uncertain.

J is TRBJ1-2 and V is TRBV5-1; D not resolved. Germline CDR1 is SGHRS and CDR2 is YFSETQ. The V end was cut by 0 bases, the J end by 2 bases, with 5 bases between. The CDR3 totals 13 residues. The CDR3 loop is CASSLERNYGYTF. In nucleotides, the CDR3 is TGCGCCAGCAGCTTGGAGAGGAACTATGGCTACACCTTC. Together with reference TRBV5-1 and TRBJ1-2, the CDR3 gives the full variable domain: KAGVTQTPRYLIKTRGQQVTLSCSPISGHRSVSWYQQTPGQGLQFLFEYFSETQRNKGNFPGRFSGRQFSNSRSEMNVSTLELGDSALYLCASSLERNYGYTFGSGTRLTVV.

This clone showed up just once. The V gene is TRBV19, the J gene TRBJ2-2; D might be TRBD2 (6 bases). V shed 2 bases and J shed 4 bases, with 11 bases lying between them. The CDR3 is 15 residues long. Per the germline V gene, CDR1 is LNHDA and CDR2 is SQIVND (reference sequence). In nucleotides, the CDR3 is TGTGCCAGTAGTATAAGGCGGGGTCGCACCGGGGAGCTGTTTTTT. This sequence encodes CASSIRRGRTGELFF. Filled out from reference TRBV19 and TRBJ2-2, the complete variable domain reads DGGITQSPKYLFRKEGQNVTLSCEQNLNHDAMYWYRQDPGQGLRLIYYSQIVNDFQKGDIAEGYSVSREKKESFPLTVTSAQKNPTAFYLCASSIRRGRTGELFFGEGSRLTVL.

The chain has TRBV6-2 or TRBV6-3 and TRBJ2-3, with TRBD2 matching over 9 bases. There are 14 residues in the CDR3. Germline V lookup: CDR1 MNHEY, CDR2 SVGEGT. V dropped 5 bases and J dropped 4; count of bases not matched to a gene: 4. CDR3 residues: CASSGGGAADTQYF. The CDR3, as DNA: TGTGCCAGCAGTGGCGGGGGGGCGGCAGATACGCAGTATTTT.

DNA for the CDR3: TGTGCCAGCAGCAGGGAAAACTATGGCTACACCTTC. Translation: CASSRENYGYTF. The genes are TRBV25-1 and TRBJ1-2; perhaps TRBD1 as D (5 bases). V gave up 6 bases and J gave up 2 bases, with 7 bases separating them. CDR3 length: 12 amino acids. Germline V lookup: CDR1 MGHDK, CDR2 SYGVNS.

V is TRBV19 and J is TRBJ2-2; D is perhaps TRBD2 (6 bases). V lost 2 bases to trimming and J lost 0 bases, with 10 bases between them. CDR3 size: 16 residues. Looked up from germline, CDR1 is LNHDA and CDR2 is SQIVND (reference sequence). The CDR3 loop reads CASSIRSGPNTGELFF. As DNA, the CDR3 is TGTGCCAGTAGTATACGGAGCGGGCCGAACACCGGGGAGCTGTTTTTT. The entire variable domain, with the rest obtained from reference TRBV19 and TRBJ2-2, is as follows: DGGITQSPKYLFRKEGQNVTLSCEQNLNHDAMYWYRQDPGQGLRLIYYSQIVNDFQKGDIAEGYSVSREKKESFPLTVTSAQKNPTAFYLCASSIRSGPNTGELFFGEGSRLTVL.

The chain carries TRBV5-1 and TRBJ2-7, with D hard to call. CDR3 length equals 15 residues. CDR1 and CDR2 (germline): SGHRS, YFSETQ. V was pared by 0 bases and J by 3 bases, with 13 bases between. The DNA for the CDR3 is TGCGCCAGCAGCTTGGGGCTCGCGGAAGACTACGAGCAGTACTTC. This encodes CASSLGLAEDYEQYF. The variable domain in full, with the rest retrieved from reference TRBV5-1 and TRBJ2-7, is KAGVTQTPRYLIKTRGQQVTLSCSPISGHRSVSWYQQTPGQGLQFLFEYFSETQRNKGNFPGRFSGRQFSNSRSEMNVSTLELGDSALYLCASSLGLAEDYEQYFGPGTRLTVT.

The V call is TRBV4-2, the J call TRBJ1-1, with D perhaps matching TRBD1 (5 bases). CDR3 length equals 17 residues. With 1 base removed from V and 1 base from J, the gap between germline ends came to 16 bases. Germline V gene lookup returns CDR1 LGHNA and CDR2 YNFKEQ. The DNA of the CDR3 is TGTGCCAGCAGCCAAGCTACGCTCTCGGGGGGGAACACTGAAGCTTTCTTT. As protein: CASSQATLSGGNTEAFF.

The genes are TRBV27 and TRBJ2-7; the match to TRBD1 covers 9 bases. CDR1 is MNHEY and CDR2 is SMNVEV in the germline V gene (reference sequence). Trimming cost V 2 bases and J 4 bases; bases outside gene matches: 12. The CDR3 loop spans 17 amino acids. CDR3 loop: CASSLDGTGGVPYEQYF. CDR3 DNA: TGTGCCAGCAGTTTAGATGGAACAGGGGGCGTCCCGTACGAGCAGTACTTC.

V is TRBV9 and J is TRBJ2-7; 8 bases line up with TRBD2. V lost 2 bases, J lost 0 bases, and 1 base stayed unmatched. Germline CDR1 SGDLS, CDR2 YYNGEE. This CDR3 is built from 14 residues. DNA of the CDR3: TGTGCCAGCAGCGTTACTAGCGGCTCCTACGAGCAGTACTTC. Translation: CASSVTSGSYEQYF.

The V gene is TRBV18, the J gene TRBJ1-1, with D unresolved. The germline CDR1 and CDR2 sequences are KGHSH and LQKENI. V was shortened by 3 bases and J by 4 bases, with 15 bases between the two germline ends. The CDR3 spans 15 residues. CDR3 in amino acids: CASSPGATPSTEAFF. The CDR3 coding sequence is TGTGCCAGCTCACCCGGAGCCACCCCCAGCACTGAAGCTTTCTTT.

This clone has just a few counts. V is TRBV19 and J is TRBJ2-1, with D perhaps TRBD1 (6 bases). CDR1 LNHDA and CDR2 SQIVND come from the germline V gene (reference sequence). The CDR3 has 15 amino acids. Trimming took off 7 bases at V and 0 bases at J, with 13 bases between the two ends. CDR3 amino acids: CASKIDRSSYNEQFF. CDR3 sequence (DNA): TGTGCCAGTAAGATTGACAGGAGCTCCTACAATGAGCAGTTCTTC.

The chain recombines TRBV27 with TRBJ2-7, with 9 bases lining up with TRBD1. Germline assignment: CDR1 MNHEY and CDR2 SMNVEV (reference sequence). With V trimmed by 4 bases and J by 2 bases, 3 bases remained unmatched. The CDR3 runs 14 residues. The CDR3 sequence is CASSYGDRAYEQYF. The CDR3 region has the DNA TGTGCCAGCAGTTACGGGGACAGGGCCTACGAGCAGTACTTC.

The chain is built from TRBV6-5 and TRBJ2-1; 12 nucleotides align to TRBD2. V shed 5 bases, J shed 6 bases, and the junction held 5 bases outside the gene matches. The CDR3 is made up of 15 amino acids. Germline V CDR1 and CDR2: MNHEY, SVGAGI. CDR3 sequence reads: CASSHLAGGGNEQFF. As DNA, the CDR3 is TGTGCCAGCAGTCATCTAGCGGGAGGGGGCAATGAGCAGTTCTTC.

The chain couples TRBV19 to TRBJ1-6; maybe TRBD1 (5 bases). Germline CDR1 and CDR2: LNHDA and SQIVND (reference sequence). V was cut by 7 bases and J by 2 bases, with 9 bases left in between. The CDR3 runs 14 residues. The CDR3 protein is CASKEQAYNSPLHF. The CDR3 nucleotides are TGTGCCAGTAAGGAACAGGCCTATAATTCACCCCTCCACTTT.

The chain has TRBV7-9 and TRBJ1-2; TRBD1 might be the D (5 bases). CDR1 is SEHNR and CDR2 is FQNEAQ in the germline V gene (reference sequence). This CDR3 has 14 amino acids. V lost 5 bases to trimming and J lost 1 base, with 11 bases between them. The CDR3 region has the DNA TGTGCCAGCAGCCTCGGGGGTAGTAACTATGGCTACACCTTC. Its protein product is CASSLGGSNYGYTF.

The chain recombines TRBV5-1 with TRBJ2-3; 11 bases line up with TRBD1. The ends lost 3 bases at V and 3 bases at J; junction bases unmatched: 3. The length of the CDR3 is 15 residues. Germline lookup yields CDR1 SGHRS and CDR2 YFSETQ. CDR3 nucleotide sequence: TGCGCCAGCAGCTCGGACAGGGGGCAAACAGATACGCAGTATTTT. Its protein product is CASSSDRGQTDTQYF.

In its sample, this clone was seen a few times. J is TRBJ1-4 and V is TRBV7-9, with a possible D match to TRBD1 (5 bases). Germline CDR1 reads SEHNR; CDR2 reads FQNEAQ (reference sequence). This CDR3 is 13 amino acids long. V was pared by 5 bases and J by 6 bases, with 10 bases between. The CDR3 sequence is CASSLAGDEKLFF. CDR3 bases: TGTGCCAGCAGCCTTGCGGGGGATGAAAAACTGTTTTTT.

This chain connects TRBV6-5 to TRBJ1-1; D may be TRBD1 (6 bases). Germline lookup yields CDR1 MNHEY and CDR2 SVGAGI. Trimming pared 6 bases from V and 3 bases from J, leaving 14 bases between. This CDR3 comprises 14 residues. The CDR3 DNA reads TGTGCCAGCAGGGGACAACAGGGTCACACTGAAGCTTTCTTT. Translation gives CASRGQQGHTEAFF.